Here is one T cell receptor beta chain with its context. Its antigen is currently unknown. Germline V gene data show CDR1 as SGHDN and CDR2 as FVKESK. Trimming shortened V by 2 bases and J by 15 bases, and 28 bases separated the two germline ends. This CDR3 has 17 amino acids. Noted treatment: about 20 received Ad26.COV2.S at low or high dose, single or two shots; about five received placebo; per-sample allocation not given. Collection of the samples took place on day 63 after the first injection of vaccine or placebo. The sample comes from a study of Ad26.COV2.S vaccination and SARS-CoV-2 variants. About the research overall: Donor was one of the participants in the Ad26.COV2.S arm of the COV1001 trial. Each vaccinee took Ad26.COV2.S intramuscularly, once or twice 56 days apart.

Some clones are missing from TCRdb's copy, which holds only in-frame ones; the method was immunoSEQ multiplex PCR. The repertoire holds about 480,000 clones, around nine tenths seen once, with 9.5% to 15% in the top ten. Findings and caveats of the study: Placebo recipients showed lower spike-specific TCR breadth than vaccinees. Non-spike TCR breadth showed similarity between vaccine and placebo recipients.

Sequences were derived from peripheral blood, sampled in a trial of Ad26.COV2.S vaccine versus placebo. This receptor was identified in a person aged 18-65 years who received the Ad26.COV2.S COVID-19 vaccine or a placebo. V usage is TRBV14 and J usage is TRBJ1-4; D not certain. The CDR3 DNA follows: TGTGCCAGCAGCCAAACCACTAGACCAGGACCTCCTCCAAGGGTGTTTTTT. Its protein product is CASSQTTRPGPPPRVFF.